What follows describes a single TCR beta chain. What it binds is unknown. The sample is drawn from a study of T cell responses to AZD1222 COVID-19 vaccine. Trimming pared 6 bases from V and 3 bases from J, leaving 12 bases between. Germline-derived CDR1 and CDR2 are KGHSH and LQKENI. The CDR3 contains 15 residues. The study, taken as a whole, reports: Among AZD1222 vaccinees, only five to seven were seropositive at baseline. There were repertoire samples only from the period after the peak T cell response.

TCRdb keeps only in-frame clones here, not all; method: immunoSEQ multiplex PCR. The data contain 130,000 or so clones, 80% to 90% of them singletons. This sequence joins TRBV18 and TRBJ1-6, with D perhaps TRBD1 (6 bases). Here the sequenced sample was peripheral blood, taken 28 days after the second AZD1222 dose. This clonotype originated in an adult who received the AZD1222 COVID-19 vaccine. The CDR3, as DNA: TGTGCCAGCTCTCCAGGGACACTCTATAATTCACCCCTCCACTTT. Protein product: CASSPGTLYNSPLHF.